The text below deals with one T cell receptor beta chain. The germline V gene encodes CDR1 SGHDN and CDR2 FVKESK. V lost 6 bases and J lost 6; bases outside the gene matches: 8. The CDR3 runs to 13 residues. These data come from a study of T cell changes during pregnancy in multiple sclerosis. The protocol was immunoSEQ multiplex PCR, while the TCRdb copy is restricted to in-frame clones and leaves out a portion. The profile covers about 40,000 clones, with about 90% appearing a single time and roughly 4.8% taken by the ten largest. The material was peripheral blood, obtained in the second trimester of pregnancy. The clonotype comes from a female donor in good health, enrolled as a control in a pregnancy study. The V gene is TRBV14, the J gene TRBJ2-7, with 7 bases fitting TRBD1. In DNA form, the CDR3 reads TGTGCCAGCAGTCAGATGACAGGGACCGAGCAGTACTTC. Translating gives CASSQMTGTEQYF.